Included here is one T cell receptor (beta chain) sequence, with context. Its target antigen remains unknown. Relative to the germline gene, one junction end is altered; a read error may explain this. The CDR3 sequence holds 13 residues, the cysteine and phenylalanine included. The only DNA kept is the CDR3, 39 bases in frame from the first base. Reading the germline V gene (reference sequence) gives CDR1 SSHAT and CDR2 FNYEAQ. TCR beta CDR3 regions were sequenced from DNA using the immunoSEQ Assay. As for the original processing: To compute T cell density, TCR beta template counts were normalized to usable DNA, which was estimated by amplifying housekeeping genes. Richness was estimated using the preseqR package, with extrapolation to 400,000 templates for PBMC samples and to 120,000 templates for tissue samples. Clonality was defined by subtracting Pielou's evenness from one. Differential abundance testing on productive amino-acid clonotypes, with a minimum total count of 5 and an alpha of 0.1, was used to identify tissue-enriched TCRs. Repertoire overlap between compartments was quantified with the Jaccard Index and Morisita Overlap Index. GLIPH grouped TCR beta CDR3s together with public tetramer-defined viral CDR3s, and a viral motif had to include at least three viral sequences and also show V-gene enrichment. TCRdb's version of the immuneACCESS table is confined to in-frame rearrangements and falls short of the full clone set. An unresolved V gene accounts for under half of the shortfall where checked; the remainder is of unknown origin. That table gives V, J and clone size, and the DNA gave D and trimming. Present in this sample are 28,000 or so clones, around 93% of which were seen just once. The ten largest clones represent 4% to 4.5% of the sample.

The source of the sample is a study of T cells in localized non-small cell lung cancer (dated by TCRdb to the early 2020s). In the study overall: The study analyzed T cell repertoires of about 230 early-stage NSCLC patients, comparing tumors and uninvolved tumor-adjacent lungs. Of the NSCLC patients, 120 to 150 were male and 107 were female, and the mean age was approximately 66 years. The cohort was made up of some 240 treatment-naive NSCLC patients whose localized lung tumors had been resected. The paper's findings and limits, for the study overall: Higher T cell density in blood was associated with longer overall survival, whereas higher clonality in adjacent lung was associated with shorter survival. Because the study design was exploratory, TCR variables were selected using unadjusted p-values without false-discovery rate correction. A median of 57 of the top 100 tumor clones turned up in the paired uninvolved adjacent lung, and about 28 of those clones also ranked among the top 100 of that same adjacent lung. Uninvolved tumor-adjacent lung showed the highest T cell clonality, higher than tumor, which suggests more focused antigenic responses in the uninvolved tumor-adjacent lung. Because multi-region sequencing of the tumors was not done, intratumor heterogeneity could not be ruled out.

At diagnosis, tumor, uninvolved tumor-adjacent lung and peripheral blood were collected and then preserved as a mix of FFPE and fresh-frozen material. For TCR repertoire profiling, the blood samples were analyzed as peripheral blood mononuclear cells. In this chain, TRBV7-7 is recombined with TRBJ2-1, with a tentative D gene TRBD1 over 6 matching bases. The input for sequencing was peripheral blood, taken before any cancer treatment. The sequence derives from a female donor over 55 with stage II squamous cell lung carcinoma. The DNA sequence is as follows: TGTGCTAGCAGCCCTAGAACAGGGAGTGAGCAGTTCTTC. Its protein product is CASSPRTGSEQFF.